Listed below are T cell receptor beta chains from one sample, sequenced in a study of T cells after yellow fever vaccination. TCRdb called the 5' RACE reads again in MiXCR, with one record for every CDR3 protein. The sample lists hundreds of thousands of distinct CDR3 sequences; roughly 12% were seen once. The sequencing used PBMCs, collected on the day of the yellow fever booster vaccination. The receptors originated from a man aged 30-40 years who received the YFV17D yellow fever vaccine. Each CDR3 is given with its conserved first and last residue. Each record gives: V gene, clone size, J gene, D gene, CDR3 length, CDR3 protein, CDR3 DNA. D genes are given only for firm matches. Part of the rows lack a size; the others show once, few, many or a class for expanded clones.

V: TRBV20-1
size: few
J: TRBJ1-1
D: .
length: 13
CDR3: CSARTGLNTEAFF
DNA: TGCAGTGCCAGAACGGGTCTGAACACTGAAGCTTTCTTT

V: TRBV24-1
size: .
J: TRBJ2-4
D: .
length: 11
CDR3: CATSDRSIQYF
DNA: TGTGCCACCAGTGACCGCTCGATTCAGTACTTC

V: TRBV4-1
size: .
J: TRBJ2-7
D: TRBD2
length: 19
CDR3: CASSQDSKGGGRKFYEQYF
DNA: TGCGCCAGCAGCCAAGATTCTAAGGGTGGCGGGAGGAAATTTTACGAGCAGTACTTC

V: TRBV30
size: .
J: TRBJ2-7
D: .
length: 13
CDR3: CAWSPGPFYEQYF
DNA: TGTGCCTGGAGCCCGGGCCCTTTCTACGAGCAGTACTTC

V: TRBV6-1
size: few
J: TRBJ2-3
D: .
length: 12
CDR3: CASSESQLGQYF
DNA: TGTGCCAGCAGTGAATCCCAACTCGGGCAGTATTTT

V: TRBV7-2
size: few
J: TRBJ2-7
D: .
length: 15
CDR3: CASSLASPGVHEQYF
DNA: TGTGCCAGCAGCTTAGCCTCTCCAGGGGTCCACGAGCAGTACTTC

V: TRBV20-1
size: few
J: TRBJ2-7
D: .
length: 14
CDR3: CSARDPTGRYEQYF
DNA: TGCAGTGCTAGAGATCCCACAGGGCGCTACGAGCAGTACTTC

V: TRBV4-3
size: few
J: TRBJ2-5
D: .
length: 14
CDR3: CASSQGVLQETQYF
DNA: TGCGCCAGCAGCCAAGGTGTACTTCAAGAGACCCAGTACTTC

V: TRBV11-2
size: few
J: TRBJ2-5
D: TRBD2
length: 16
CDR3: CASSLEKASGRETQYF
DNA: TGTGCCAGCAGCTTAGAAAAGGCTAGCGGGAGAGAGACCCAGTACTTC

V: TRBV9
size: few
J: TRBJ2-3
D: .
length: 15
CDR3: CASGPHRVRTDTQYF
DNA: TGTGCCAGCGGCCCCCATAGGGTCCGCACAGATACGCAGTATTTT

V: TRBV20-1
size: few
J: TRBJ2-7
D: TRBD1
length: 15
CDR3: CSARDPRTGGDEQYF
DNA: TGCAGTGCTAGAGATCCCAGGACAGGGGGAGACGAGCAGTACTTC

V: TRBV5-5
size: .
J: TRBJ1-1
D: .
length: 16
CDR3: CASSLEVRIVRTEAFF
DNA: TGTGCCAGCAGCTTGGAAGTTCGGATCGTACGGACTGAAGCTTTCTTT

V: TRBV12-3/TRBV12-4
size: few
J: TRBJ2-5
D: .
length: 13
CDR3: CASTPRIQETQYF
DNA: TGTGCCAGCACCCCCAGGATCCAAGAGACCCAGTACTTC

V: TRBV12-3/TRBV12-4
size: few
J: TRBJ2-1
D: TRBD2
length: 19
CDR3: CASSTGTSRVLRIYNEQFF
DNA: TGTGCCAGCAGTACCGGGACTAGCCGCGTCCTACGGATCTACAATGAGCAGTTCTTC

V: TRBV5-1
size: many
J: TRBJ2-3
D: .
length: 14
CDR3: CASSSTGRADTQYF
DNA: TGCGCCAGCAGCAGTACAGGGAGGGCAGATACGCAGTATTTT

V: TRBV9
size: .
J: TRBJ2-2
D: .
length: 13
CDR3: CASSPAMAGELFF
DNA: TGTGCCAGCAGCCCGGCCATGGCGGGGGAGCTGTTTTTT

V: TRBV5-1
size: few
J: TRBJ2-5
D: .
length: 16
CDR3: CASSPVGAGFQETQYF
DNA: TGCGCCAGCAGCCCAGTTGGGGCCGGGTTCCAAGAGACCCAGTACTTC

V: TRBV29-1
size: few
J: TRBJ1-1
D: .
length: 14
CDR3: CSVVGDGTAKEAFF
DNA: TGCAGCGTTGTGGGGGACGGTACCGCTAAGGAGGCTTTCTTT

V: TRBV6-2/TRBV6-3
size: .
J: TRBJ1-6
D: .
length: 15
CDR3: CASSSRTEKNSPLHF
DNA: TGTGCCAGCAGTTCGCGGACAGAAAAGAATTCACCCCTCCACTTT

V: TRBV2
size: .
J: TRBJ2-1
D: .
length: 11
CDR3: CASRGDSEQFF
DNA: TGTGCCAGCAGAGGGGATAGCGAGCAGTTCTTC

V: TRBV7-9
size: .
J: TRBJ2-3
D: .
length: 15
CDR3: CASSDRREGTDTQYF
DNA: TGTGCCAGCAGCGATAGGAGGGAGGGCACAGATACGCAGTATTTT

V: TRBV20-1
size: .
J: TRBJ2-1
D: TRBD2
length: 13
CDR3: CSALTPGLADAFF
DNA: TGCAGTGCTTTAACCCCGGGACTAGCGGATGCGTTCTTC

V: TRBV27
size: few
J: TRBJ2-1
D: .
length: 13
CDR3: CASSSGPQIEQFF
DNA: TGTGCCAGCAGCTCGGGACCTCAGATTGAGCAGTTCTTC

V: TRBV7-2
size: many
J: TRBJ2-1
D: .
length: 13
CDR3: CASSLTRSNEQFF
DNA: TGTGCCAGCAGCTTAACCCGGTCCAATGAGCAGTTCTTC

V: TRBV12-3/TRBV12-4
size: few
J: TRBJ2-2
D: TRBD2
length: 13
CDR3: CSLADLDTGELFF
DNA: TGTTCCCTAGCGGACCTGGACACCGGGGAGCTGTTTTTT

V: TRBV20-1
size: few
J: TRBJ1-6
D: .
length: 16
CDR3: CSARDRVGAGVSPLHF
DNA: TGCAGTGCTAGAGATCGTGTTGGGGCAGGGGTGTCACCCCTCCACTTT

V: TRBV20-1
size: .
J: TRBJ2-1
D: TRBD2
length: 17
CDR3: CSARTSGRLLGYNEQFF
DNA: TGCAGTGCTAGGACTAGCGGGAGGCTTCTGGGATACAATGAGCAGTTCTTC

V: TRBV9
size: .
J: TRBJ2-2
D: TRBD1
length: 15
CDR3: CASSPSGGGTGELFF
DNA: TGTGCCAGCAGCCCCTCAGGGGGTGGCACCGGGGAGCTGTTTTTT

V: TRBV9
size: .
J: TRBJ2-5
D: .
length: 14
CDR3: CASSVTGVMETQYF
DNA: TGTGCCAGCAGCGTAACGGGAGTTATGGAGACCCAGTACTTC